This passage covers 30 T cell receptor beta chains from one sample sequenced in a study of T cell changes during pregnancy in multiple sclerosis. Using immunoSEQ multiplex PCR, the repertoire was profiled, and TCRdb retains in-frame clones only, with some absent. The table records over 45,000 clones, about 87% of them present only once. Here the sequenced sample was CD4+ T cells from peripheral blood mononuclear cells, taken in the first trimester of pregnancy. These receptors were taken from a female donor with multiple sclerosis, enrolled in a pregnancy study.

The V and J genes are TRBV7-8 and TRBJ1-6; the D is unclear. Germline V gene data show CDR1 as SGHVS and CDR2 as FQNEAQ. The CDR3 spans 15 residues. Trimming removed 0 bases from V and 4 bases from J, with 7 bases in between. CDR3 loop: CASSLAAGYNSPLHF. The CDR3 nucleotides are TGTGCCAGCAGCTTAGCAGCAGGTTATAATTCACCCCTCCACTTT.

This chain connects TRBV5-1 to TRBJ1-2, with 8 bases identical to TRBD1. The V gene end was trimmed by 4 bases and the J gene end by 4 bases; junction bases not matched to a gene: 9. Per the germline V gene, CDR1 is SGHRS and CDR2 is YFSETQ. CDR3 length: 15 residues. DNA for the CDR3: TGCGCCAGCAGCCTGAGCTCGGGACAGGCCTATGGCTACACCTTC. Its protein is CASSLSSGQAYGYTF. The full variable domain, rest sourced from reference TRBV5-1 and TRBJ1-2, is KAGVTQTPRYLIKTRGQQVTLSCSPISGHRSVSWYQQTPGQGLQFLFEYFSETQRNKGNFPGRFSGRQFSNSRSEMNVSTLELGDSALYLCASSLSSGQAYGYTFGSGTRLTVV.

This clone was detected a few times. The rearrangement uses TRBV9 and TRBJ2-1; TRBD2 is a possible D gene (5 bases). The CDR3 sequence is 16 residues long. Per germline, CDR1 SGDLS and CDR2 YYNGEE. V lost 0 bases and J lost 4, with 14 bases in between. The CDR3 DNA reads TGTGCCAGCAGCGTAGAAGGGAGCGGAGAATACAATGAGCAGTTCTTC. Protein sequence: CASSVEGSGEYNEQFF.

The CDR3 loop is CASSPRQGPGNQPQHF. CDR3 coding DNA: TGTGCCAGCAGTCCAAGACAGGGGCCGGGCAATCAGCCCCAGCATTTT. The rearrangement joins TRBV28 to TRBJ1-5; 8 bases agree with TRBD1. V gave up 5 bases and J gave up 2 bases; unmatched junction bases: 8. Looked up from germline, CDR1 is MDHEN and CDR2 is SYDVKM. The CDR3 covers 16 residues. Variable domain in full (rest from reference TRBV28 and TRBJ1-5): DVKVTQSSRYLVKRTGEKVFLECVQDMDHENMFWYRQDPGLGLRLIYFSYDVKMKEKGDIPEGYSVSREKKERFSLILESASTNQTSMYLCASSPRQGPGNQPQHFGDGTRLSIL.

The chain recombines TRBV7-6 with TRBJ2-3; tentatively, D is TRBD1 (5 bases). This CDR3 is built from 13 residues. Germline-derived CDR1 and CDR2 are SGHVS and FNYEAQ. The V end was cut by 5 bases, the J end by 8 bases, with 14 bases between. CDR3 sequence (DNA): TGTGCCAGCAGCCCTCCGCAGGGTGGTACGCAGTATTTT. This sequence encodes CASSPPQGGTQYF. Complete variable domain (other parts from reference TRBV7-6 and TRBJ2-3): GAGVSQSPRYKVTKRGQDVALRCDPISGHVSLYWYRQALGQGPEFLTYFNYEAQQDKSGLPNDRFSAERPEGSISTLTIQRTEQRDSAMYRCASSPPQGGTQYFGPGTRLTVL.

The genes are TRBV4-2 and TRBJ2-1, with D tentatively TRBD2 (5 bases). Per germline, CDR1 LGHNA and CDR2 YNFKEQ. Between the trimmed V and J ends, which lost 0 bases and 8 bases, there was a span of 14 bases. This CDR3 comprises 15 residues. The CDR3 region is CASSQDAHPRDEQFF. CDR3 sequence (DNA): TGTGCCAGCAGCCAAGATGCTCATCCGAGGGATGAGCAGTTCTTC.

The sample holds a few counts of this clone. The rearrangement joins TRBV21-1 to TRBJ1-1; the table names TRBD1, a call not compared with the DNA. TRBV21-1 is a pseudogene locus. The CDR3 extends over 14 amino acids. The CDR3 nucleotides are TGTGCCAGCAGCAACCCGACAGGGAACACTGAAGCTTTCTTT. Amino acid sequence: CASSNPTGNTEAFF.

The rearrangement uses TRBV4-1 and TRBJ2-1, with TRBD2 matching over 12 bases. Looked up from germline, CDR1 is MGHRA and CDR2 is YSYEKL. Germline trimming cut 4 bases from V and 4 bases from J; bases unmatched to any gene: 5. The CDR3 is 16 amino acids. CDR3 amino acids: CASSLTSGGQYNEQFF. CDR3 DNA sequence: TGCGCCAGCAGCCTAACTAGCGGGGGGCAATACAATGAGCAGTTCTTC.

This sequence joins TRBV27 and TRBJ2-3, with D perhaps TRBD2 (6 bases). The length of the CDR3 is 15 residues. Germline CDR1 is MNHEY and CDR2 is SMNVEV (reference sequence). Trimming stripped 4 bases from V and 2 bases from J, with 13 bases between. The CDR3 bases are TGTGCCAGCAGTTCCTCGGGACTTATCACAGATACGCAGTATTTT. Translating gives CASSSSGLITDTQYF.

This clone was counted only a few times. The chain couples TRBV27 to TRBJ2-3, with 13 bases fitting TRBD2. The trim removed 6 bases at V and 6 bases at J, leaving 12 bases unmatched. CDR3 length equals 17 residues. Germline V gene lookup returns CDR1 MNHEY and CDR2 SMNVEV (reference sequence). The CDR3 is CASSPRWTSGGGDTQYF. CDR3 in DNA: TGTGCCAGCAGCCCGAGATGGACTAGCGGGGGAGGGGATACGCAGTATTTT.

The chain is built from TRBV19 and TRBJ1-6; TRBD1 aligns across 7 bases. Germline V CDR1 and CDR2: LNHDA, SQIVND (reference sequence). This CDR3 spans 14 amino acids. The trim removed 6 bases at V and 5 bases at J, leaving 4 bases unmatched. The CDR3 DNA reads TGTGCCAGTAGGGGGACAGAGGATAATTCACCCCTCCACTTT. Encoded protein: CASRGTEDNSPLHF.

The chain joins TRBV5-6 to TRBJ1-2, with D maybe TRBD1 (6 bases). This CDR3 contains 15 residues. V was cut by 4 bases and J by 10 bases, with 23 bases left in between. Germline V gene sequence: CDR1 SGHDT, CDR2 YYEEEE. CDR3 bases: TGTGCCAGCAGCGGGGGGGTGGGGGCCCGGGAGGACTACACCTTC. Translation gives CASSGGVGAREDYTF. Full variable domain (remainder filled in from reference TRBV5-6 and TRBJ1-2): DAGVTQSPTHLIKTRGQQVTLRCSPKSGHDTVSWYQQALGQGPQFIFQYYEEEERQRGNFPDRFSGHQFPNYSSELNVNALLLGDSALYLCASSGGVGAREDYTFGSGTRLTVV.

The chain uses TRBV27 and TRBJ2-4; 9 nucleotides match TRBD1. Germline assignment: CDR1 MNHEY and CDR2 SMNVEV (reference sequence). J lost 0 bases, V lost 6 bases, and 6 bases had no gene match. The CDR3 sequence is 16 residues long. The CDR3 sequence: CASSPGQGLAKNIQYF. CDR3 DNA: TGTGCCAGCAGCCCGGGACAGGGCTTAGCCAAAAACATTCAGTACTTC.

Remarks on this clone: An end of the junction differs from the germline gene, which may be a read error. The chain carries TRBV20-1 and TRBJ1-2; weak D call: TRBD1 (5 bases). The CDR3 spans 11 residues. Germline assignment: CDR1 DFQATT and CDR2 SNEGSKA (reference sequence). The CDR3 nucleotides read TGCAGTGCTCTGTCCAGTCTGGACATCTACTTC. This gives the protein CSALSSLDIYF.

This clone has only a few counts. The chain recombines TRBV15 with TRBJ2-5, with D maybe TRBD1 (5 bases). V was pared by 0 bases and J by 5 bases, with 13 bases between. CDR1 and CDR2 (germline): LNHNV, YYDKDF (reference sequence). The CDR3 sequence is 15 residues long. CDR3 DNA: TGTGCCACCAGCAGAGATGGGCAGGGTTGGGAGACCCAGTACTTC. Encoded protein: CATSRDGQGWETQYF.

This clone has just one count. The rearrangement links TRBV19 to TRBJ2-3, with 11 bases fitting TRBD2. CDR3 length: 17 amino acids. J gave up 1 base and V 4 bases, and 7 bases lay outside the gene matches. Germline V gene data show CDR1 as LNHDA and CDR2 as SQIVND (reference sequence). Here the CDR3 DNA reads TGTGCCAGTAGTACTTTAGCGGGGGGGCGACGCACAGATACGCAGTATTTT. Translation: CASSTLAGGRRTDTQYF.

The rearrangement joins TRBV27 to TRBJ2-7; TRBD2 matches 7 bases. Germline CDR1 is MNHEY and CDR2 is SMNVEV (reference sequence). The J segment lost 3 bases and the V segment lost 2 bases, leaving 1 base of the junction unmatched. The CDR3 spans 13 residues. The CDR3: CASSLGGSYEQYF. CDR3 in DNA: TGTGCCAGCAGTTTAGGCGGGAGCTACGAGCAGTACTTC.

The chain employs TRBV14 and TRBJ1-2; 7 bases map to TRBD1. The CDR3 has 15 residues. Germline V gene sequence: CDR1 SGHDN, CDR2 FVKESK. Trimming took 6 bases from V and 6 from J; bases not matched to a gene: 13. The CDR3 sequence is CASSTPGTAHDGYTF. CDR3 bases: TGTGCCAGCAGTACTCCCGGGACAGCCCACGATGGCTACACCTTC.

The rearrangement uses TRBV15 and TRBJ2-3; 10 bases match TRBD2. CDR3 length: 17 amino acids. The ends lost 5 bases at V and 4 bases at J; junction bases unmatched: 12. Germline loops: CDR1 LNHNV, CDR2 YYDKDF (reference sequence). The CDR3 reads CATSGAYSSGRSDTQYF. CDR3 nucleotides: TGTGCCACCAGCGGGGCCTACAGTAGCGGGAGGTCAGATACGCAGTATTTT.

The J gene is TRBJ2-7, the V gene TRBV6-5; 9 bases are a match to TRBD1. From germline, CDR1 is MNHEY and CDR2 SVGAGI. Germline trimming cut 2 bases from V and 4 bases from J; bases unmatched to any gene: 9. This CDR3 spans 16 amino acids. The CDR3 nucleotides read TGTGCCAGCAGTTACAGACCGGGACAGGGAGGGTACGAGCAGTACTTC. This gives the protein CASSYRPGQGGYEQYF.

The chain recombines TRBV7-9 with TRBJ2-5; TRBD1 is a possible D gene (5 bases). This CDR3 is built from 17 residues. V was shortened by 7 bases and J by 2 bases, with 23 bases between the two germline ends. The V gene's germline CDR1 is SEHNR and CDR2 FQNEAQ (reference sequence). The CDR3: CASTSPPSSDSQETQYF. CDR3 in DNA: TGTGCCAGCACCTCTCCCCCCAGTTCTGACAGTCAAGAGACCCAGTACTTC.

This chain connects TRBV19 to TRBJ2-3; perhaps TRBD1 as D (6 bases). CDR1 is LNHDA, CDR2 SQIVND, per germline (reference sequence). The ends were cut back, 3 bases at V and 4 bases at J, with 11 bases in the middle. The CDR3 spans 14 residues. In DNA form, the CDR3 reads TGTGCCAGTAGTATCAGGGGACGGGCAGATACGCAGTATTTT. This sequence encodes CASSIRGRADTQYF.

The chain combines TRBV5-8 with TRBJ2-5, with 8 bases that match TRBD2. J was trimmed by 2 bases and V by 0 bases; bases with no gene match: 3. The germline gives CDR1 SGHTS, CDR2 YDEGEE. The CDR3 length is 15 residues. The CDR3 loop is CASSLEGTSQETQYF. CDR3 DNA: TGTGCCAGCAGCTTGGAGGGGACTAGTCAAGAGACCCAGTACTTC.

This sequence joins TRBV15 and TRBJ1-6; possible D gene TRBD1, 5 bases. CDR3 size: 13 residues. Germline CDR1 is LNHNV and CDR2 is YYDKDF (reference sequence). Trimming removed 2 bases from V and 10 bases from J, with 9 bases in between. In nucleotides, the CDR3 is TGTGCCACCAGCAGACAGGGTCACTCACCCCTCCACTTT. It specifies CATSRQGHSPLHF. The full variable domain, completed using reference TRBV15 and TRBJ1-6, is DAMVIQNPRYQVTQFGKPVTLSCSQTLNHNVMYWYQQKSSQAPKLLFHYYDKDFNNEADTPDNFQSRRPNTSFCFLDIRSPGLGDTAMYLCATSRQGHSPLHFGNGTRLTVT.

This chain links TRBV5-1 with TRBJ1-2; TRBD1 matches 7 bases. The CDR3 is 15 amino acids. V trimming: 0 bases; J trimming: 7 bases; junction bases outside the gene matches: 9. Germline V gene sequence: CDR1 SGHRS, CDR2 YFSETQ. The DNA of the CDR3 is TGCGCCAGCAGCTTGGCCGCCGACAGGGACGGTGGCTACACCTTC. Protein: CASSLAADRDGGYTF.

The genes are TRBV5-6 and TRBJ1-2; D uncertain. Germline V gene data show CDR1 as SGHDT and CDR2 as YYEEEE. This CDR3 is 15 amino acids long. Deletions cut 3 bases from V and 6 bases from J, with 18 bases between. CDR3 loop: CASSYLPTTEDGYTF. For the CDR3, the DNA is TGTGCCAGCAGCTATCTCCCAACGACCGAGGATGGCTACACCTTC.

The CDR3 here is CASSVGGGAGTEAFF. The CDR3, as DNA: TGTGCCAGCTCGGTTGGAGGAGGGGCTGGCACTGAAGCTTTCTTT. The V call is TRBV18, the J call TRBJ1-1; D perhaps matches TRBD1 (5 bases). V lost 6 bases, J lost 4 bases, and 18 bases lay in between. The germline CDR1 and CDR2 sequences are KGHSH and LQKENI. The CDR3 consists of 15 residues. Together with reference TRBV18 and TRBJ1-1, the CDR3 gives the full variable domain: NAGVMQNPRHLVRRRGQEARLRCSPMKGHSHVYWYRQLPEEGLKFMVYLQKENIIDESGMPKERFSAEFPKEGPSILRIQQVVRGDSAAYFCASSVGGGAGTEAFFGQGTRLTVV.

The V call is TRBV7-3, the J call TRBJ2-3, with D perhaps TRBD2 (6 bases). From germline, CDR1 is SGHTA and CDR2 FQGTGA. The CDR3 is made up of 15 amino acids. Trimming stripped 3 bases from V and 3 bases from J, with 13 bases between. The CDR3 sequence is CASSFGAGLTDTQYF. CDR3 coding DNA: TGTGCCAGCAGCTTCGGGGCGGGGCTTACAGATACGCAGTATTTT.

This clone was detected once. CDR3 in amino acids: CASKSRDRGPKNQPQHF. For the CDR3, the DNA is TGTGCCAGTAAGTCCCGGGACAGGGGGCCGAAAAATCAGCCCCAGCATTTT. The chain links TRBV19 to TRBJ1-5, with TRBD1 identical over 12 bases. CDR3 length: 17 amino acids. J gave up 4 bases and V 7 bases, and 11 bases lay outside the gene matches. Germline CDR1 reads LNHDA; CDR2 reads SQIVND (reference sequence).

The chain has TRBV7-6 and TRBJ1-3; 10 bases align to TRBD1. The CDR3 length is 20 residues. Per the germline V gene, CDR1 is SGHVS and CDR2 is FNYEAQ. With V trimmed by 5 bases and J by 0 bases, 16 bases remained unmatched. The CDR3 bases are TGTGCCAGCAGCACCCACCGGGACAGGGGCAACCCCGGCTCTGGAAACACCATATATTTT. Protein sequence: CASSTHRDRGNPGSGNTIYF.